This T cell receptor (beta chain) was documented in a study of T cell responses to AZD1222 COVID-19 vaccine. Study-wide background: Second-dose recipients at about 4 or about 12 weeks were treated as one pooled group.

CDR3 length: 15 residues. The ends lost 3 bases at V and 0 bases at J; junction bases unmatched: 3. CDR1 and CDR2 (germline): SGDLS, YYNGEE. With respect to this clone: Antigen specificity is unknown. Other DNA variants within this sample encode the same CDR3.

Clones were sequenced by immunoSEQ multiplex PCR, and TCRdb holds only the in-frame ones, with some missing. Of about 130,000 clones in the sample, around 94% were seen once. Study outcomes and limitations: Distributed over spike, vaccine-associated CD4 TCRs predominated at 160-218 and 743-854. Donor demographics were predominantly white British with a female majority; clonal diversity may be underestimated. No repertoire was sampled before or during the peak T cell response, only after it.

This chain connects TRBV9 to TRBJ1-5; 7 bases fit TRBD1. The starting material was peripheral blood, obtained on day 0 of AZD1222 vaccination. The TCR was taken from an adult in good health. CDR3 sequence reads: CASSAGGGSNQPQHF. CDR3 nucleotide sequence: TGTGCCAGCAGCGCAGGGGGGGGTAGCAATCAGCCCCAGCATTTT.